What follows are 32 T cell receptor beta chains derived from one specimen sequenced in a study of T-cell memory formation after mild COVID-19. TCRdb ran MiXCR on the 5' RACE reads and lists one entry per CDR3 protein. This sample has 250,000 to 300,000 distinct CDR3 sequences, with 15% to 20% found just once. The material sequenced was PBMCs or a T cell subset sorted from them (not recorded which). These receptor sequences come from a man between 18 and 35 years old who had mild COVID-19 (a few samples of this study predate the infection). Cell type and time point are not known.

The rearrangement links TRBV6-1 to TRBJ1-5; D uncertain. The germline CDR1 and CDR2 sequences are MNHNS and SASEGT. V was cut by 3 bases and J by 6 bases, with 6 bases left in between. The CDR3 covers 12 residues. DNA of the CDR3: TGTGCCAGCAGTGATTGGTTTCAGCCCCAGCATTTT. It yields the protein CASSDWFQPQHF.

This clonotype came up a few times. This chain links TRBV7-2 with TRBJ1-2, with 7 nucleotides matching TRBD1. Germline-derived CDR1 and CDR2 are SGHTA and FQGNSA. The CDR3 length is 15 residues. V trimming: 5 bases; J trimming: 6 bases; junction bases outside the gene matches: 12. The CDR3 region is CASSRYRTGDDGYTF. For the CDR3, the DNA is TGTGCCAGCAGCCGATATCGCACAGGGGACGATGGCTACACCTTC.

This clonotype was seen only a few times. The J gene is TRBJ1-1, the V gene TRBV10-3; D ambiguous. This CDR3 has 12 amino acids. Trimming took 4 bases from V and 5 from J, leaving 8 bases between them. CDR1 is ENHRY and CDR2 is SYGVKD in the germline V gene. In DNA form, the CDR3 reads TGTGCCATCAGTGCCGTGGCGACTGAAGCTTTCTTT. Translated: CAISAVATEAFF.

This chain connects TRBV7-9 to TRBJ2-1; TRBD2 matches 9 bases. Germline loops: CDR1 SEHNR, CDR2 FQNEAQ (reference sequence). This CDR3 region has 14 residues. V was pared by 7 bases and J by 2 bases, with 3 bases of the junction left unmatched. The CDR3 nucleotides read TGTGCCAGCAATAGCGGGGGCACCTACAATGAGCAGTTCTTC. It translates to CASNSGGTYNEQFF.

This clonotype was counted at least ten times. The chain is built from TRBV7-6 and TRBJ2-2; tentative D call: TRBD1 (6 bases). Germline loops: CDR1 SGHVS, CDR2 FNYEAQ. The V end was cut by 0 bases, the J end by 8 bases, with 7 bases between. The CDR3 has 13 amino acids. The CDR3 region is CASSLAGQGELFF. The CDR3 DNA reads TGTGCCAGCAGCTTAGCGGGACAAGGGGAGCTGTTTTTT.

This chain joins TRBV7-9 and TRBJ1-2, with D maybe TRBD1 (6 bases). CDR1 and CDR2 (germline): SEHNR, FQNEAQ (reference sequence). V lost 3 bases and J lost 1, with 15 bases in between. The CDR3 is 16 amino acids. In DNA, the CDR3 is TGTGCCAGCAGCTTCGGAGCGGGGGGCGGTAACTATGGCTACACCTTC. Its translation is CASSFGAGGGNYGYTF.

This clonotype has ten or more counts. The chain joins TRBV10-3 to TRBJ1-1; D not certain. Per germline, CDR1 ENHRY and CDR2 SYGVKD. This CDR3 is built from 13 residues. Trimming cost V 4 bases and J 0 bases, with 6 bases left between them. CDR3 DNA sequence: TGTGCCATCAGTGGTTGGATGAACACTGAAGCTTTCTTT. Amino acid sequence: CAISGWMNTEAFF.

This clonotype was observed a handful of times. This chain joins TRBV20-1 and TRBJ2-5, with a possible D match to TRBD1 (6 bases). This CDR3 is 14 amino acids long. Germline lookup yields CDR1 DFQATT and CDR2 SNEGSKA (reference sequence). The V and J ends lost 6 bases and 2 bases respectively, with 16 bases between them. The CDR3 DNA is TGCAGTGCGACCGGGACAAACTATCAAGAGACCCAGTACTTC. As protein: CSATGTNYQETQYF.

This clonotype has more than one count but fewer than ten. The rearrangement uses TRBV7-2 and TRBJ2-7, with 7 bases fitting TRBD1. The CDR3 consists of 14 residues. CDR1 is SGHTA and CDR2 is FQGNSA in the germline V gene. The junction had 4 bases not matched to a gene; V was cut back by 3 bases and J by 2 bases. CDR3 DNA sequence: TGTGCCAGCAGCTTTAGGCAGGGGGCCTACGAGCAGTACGTC. Its translation: CASSFRQGAYEQYV.

This clonotype was observed a handful of times. DNA for the CDR3: TGTGCCACCAGTCGCGGTTCATCTACATGGGAGGGCTACACCTTC. Amino acids: CATSRGSSTWEGYTF. The V call is TRBV15, the J call TRBJ1-2; D is ambiguous. The germline CDR1 and CDR2 sequences are LNHNV and YYDKDF (reference sequence). This CDR3 region has 15 residues. V shed 6 bases and J shed 8 bases, with 22 bases lying between them.

The chain carries TRBV10-2 and TRBJ1-2; D is unclear. V lost 7 bases, J lost 8 bases, and 26 bases lay in between. Germline V gene lookup returns CDR1 WSHSY and CDR2 SAAADI. This CDR3 has 16 amino acids. CDR3 in DNA: TGCGCCAGCAATCCAGTCTACCGGGGATCGGTCCAAGGCTACACCTTC. Translation gives CASNPVYRGSVQGYTF.

Here the CDR3 DNA reads TGCGCCAGCAGCCAAGAAGTTTGGGCAGGGAGCTACACCTTC. Its translation: CASSQEVWAGSYTF. The chain combines TRBV4-3 with TRBJ1-2, with D maybe TRBD1 (5 bases). Germline V gene data show CDR1 as LGHNA and CDR2 as YSLEER. The germline V and J ends were trimmed by 0 bases and 9 bases, with 14 bases remaining between them. CDR3 length: 14 residues.

The chain joins TRBV6-2 or TRBV6-3 to TRBJ2-7, with D tentatively TRBD2 (5 bases). CDR1 and CDR2 from the germline V gene are MNHEY and SVGEGT. The CDR3 covers 14 residues. V was clipped by 5 bases and J by 5 bases, with 16 bases between them. As DNA, the CDR3 is TGTGCCAGCAGTCGACTGAGCTCCGGGGACGAGCAGTACTTC. This gives the protein CASSRLSSGDEQYF.

This clonotype was detected many times. The genes are TRBV6-5 and TRBJ2-1; the D gene is possibly TRBD2 (5 bases). This CDR3 contains 11 residues. Trimming took off 5 bases at V and 12 bases at J, with 11 bases between the two ends. CDR1 and CDR2 from the germline V gene are MNHEY and SVGAGI. CDR3 sequence (DNA): TGTGCCAGCAGTCGTCGGGGTGTGCAGTTCTTC. It is translated as CASSRRGVQFF.

The chain joins TRBV12-3 or TRBV12-4 to TRBJ1-4, with 7 bases matching TRBD1. CDR3 length equals 11 residues. The V and J ends lost 5 bases and 12 bases, in that order; junction bases with no gene match: 3. The CDR3 coding sequence is TGTGCCAGCAGTCGACAGGGCGAACTGTTTTTT. Protein product: CASSRQGELFF.

V usage is TRBV10-3 and J usage is TRBJ1-2; D uncertain. The V and J ends lost 8 bases and 1 base respectively, with 14 bases between them. CDR3 length: 14 amino acids. Germline V CDR1 and CDR2: ENHRY, SYGVKD. The CDR3 bases are TGTGCCATCGCAGTGGAGGGTTTTAACTATGGCTACACCTTC. Translating it yields CAIAVEGFNYGYTF.

CDR3 in DNA: TGTGCCAGCAGTTTAGAGGCTTATAATTCACCCCTCCACTTT. It specifies CASSLEAYNSPLHF. This chain joins TRBV12-3 or TRBV12-4 and TRBJ1-6; no clear D gene. The CDR3 spans 14 residues. V lost 1 base to trimming and J lost 4 bases, with 5 bases between them.

The chain is built from TRBV5-1 and TRBJ2-3, with 7 bases fitting TRBD2. The CDR3 covers 15 residues. V shed 3 bases and J 2 bases; nucleotides not matched to a gene: 6. Germline loops: CDR1 SGHRS, CDR2 YFSETQ. The chain's CDR3 is CASSSLGGDTDTQYF. The CDR3 region has the DNA TGCGCCAGCAGCTCTCTGGGGGGGGACACAGATACGCAGTATTTT.

Only a few counts were recorded for this clonotype. This rearrangement joins TRBV7-2 to TRBJ2-1, with a possible D match to TRBD2 (6 bases). The CDR3 runs 15 residues. Trimming shortened V by 5 bases and J by 0 bases, and 11 bases separated the two germline ends. Germline loops: CDR1 SGHTA, CDR2 FQGNSA. CDR3 in DNA: TGTGCCAGCAGCCCGGGACTCCCCTCCTACAATGAGCAGTTCTTC. This translates into CASSPGLPSYNEQFF. Using reference TRBV7-2 and TRBJ2-1 for the parts outside the CDR3, the full variable domain is GAGVSQSPSNKVTEKGKDVELRCDPISGHTALYWYRQSLGQGLEFLIYFQGNSAPDKSGLPSDRFSAERTGGSVSTLTIQRTQQEDSAVYLCASSPGLPSYNEQFFGPGTRLTVL.

This clonotype was recorded a few times. The V and J genes are TRBV12-3 or TRBV12-4 and TRBJ2-5, with D possibly called TRBD1 or TRBD2 (5 bases each). V lost 3 bases to trimming and J lost 4 bases, with 15 bases between them. The CDR3 is 15 amino acids. CDR3 DNA: TGTGCCAGCAGTTTTCTTGGGACGAGAGGAGAGACCCAGTACTTC. It specifies CASSFLGTRGETQYF.

The chain recombines TRBV27 with TRBJ2-1, with 7 bases identical to TRBD2. CDR1 is MNHEY and CDR2 is SMNVEV in the germline V gene (reference sequence). The CDR3 sequence is 13 residues long. Trimming cost V 5 bases and J 9 bases; bases outside gene matches: 7. Here the CDR3 DNA reads TGTGCCAGCAGTAGGACTAGGGGCGGTGAGCAGTTCTTC. Translating it yields CASSRTRGGEQFF.

The chain has TRBV20-1 and TRBJ1-5, with TRBD1 as a possible D gene (5 bases). Germline values: CDR1 DFQATT, CDR2 SNEGSKA (reference sequence). Trimming pared 6 bases from V and 4 bases from J, leaving 13 bases between. This CDR3 region has 13 residues. The CDR3 sequence is CSAEQEGNQPQHF. The CDR3 nucleotides read TGCAGTGCAGAACAGGAGGGAAATCAGCCCCAGCATTTT.

The rearrangement uses TRBV7-8 and TRBJ2-3; weak D call: TRBD2 (6 bases). V dropped 1 base and J dropped 2 bases, with 16 bases sitting between them. The germline V gene encodes CDR1 SGHVS and CDR2 FQNEAQ. This CDR3 is built from 17 residues. In nucleotides, the CDR3 is TGTGCCAGCAGCTTAGAAGCGGGTCAGCAACTCACAGATACGCAGTATTTT. It specifies CASSLEAGQQLTDTQYF.

The rearrangement joins TRBV20-1 to TRBJ2-3; 9 positions match TRBD2. Germline loops: CDR1 DFQATT, CDR2 SNEGSKA (reference sequence). The junction had 4 bases not matched to a gene; V was cut back by 6 bases and J by 0 bases. This CDR3 is built from 14 residues. In DNA, the CDR3 is TGCAGTGCCCTAGCGGGGACTAGCACAGATACGCAGTATTTT. Its protein is CSALAGTSTDTQYF.

This clonotype was observed a handful of times. This chain uses TRBV7-2 with TRBJ2-3; 8 bases are shared with TRBD2. Germline lookup yields CDR1 SGHTA and CDR2 FQGNSA. The CDR3 loop spans 15 amino acids. Unmatched junction bases numbered 8, after V lost 5 bases and J lost 4 bases. CDR3 DNA: TGTGCCAGCAGCCTAAACCAGGGACTAGCAGATACGCAGTATTTT. Amino acid sequence: CASSLNQGLADTQYF.

The chain uses TRBV7-3 and TRBJ1-2; TRBD1 matches 7 bases. The CDR3 consists of 13 residues. Germline V CDR1 and CDR2: SGHTA, FQGTGA. J was trimmed by 7 bases and V by 5 bases; bases with no gene match: 7. As DNA, the CDR3 is TGTGCCAGCAGCGTGACGGACAGGTTTGGCTACACCTTC. Translated: CASSVTDRFGYTF.

This clonotype was detected many times. The chain recombines TRBV7-9 with TRBJ1-6; weak D call: TRBD1 (6 bases). The V and J ends lost 10 bases and 7 bases respectively, with 20 bases between them. Germline V lookup: CDR1 SEHNR, CDR2 FQNEAQ (reference sequence). The CDR3 has 15 amino acids. CDR3: CAIPWGAGGNSPLHF. The DNA of the CDR3 is TGTGCCATCCCCTGGGGGGCAGGAGGAAATTCACCCCTCCACTTT.

The chain recombines TRBV5-1 with TRBJ2-7, with D perhaps matching TRBD2 (6 bases). With 0 bases removed from V and 5 bases from J, the gap between germline ends came to 15 bases. This CDR3 has 15 residues. Germline CDR1 SGHRS, CDR2 YFSETQ. CDR3 DNA sequence: TGCGCCAGCAGCTTGGTTTTGAGGGGAGGCGACGAGCAGTACTTC. This sequence encodes CASSLVLRGGDEQYF.

The table lists this clonotype with many counts. This sequence joins TRBV18 and TRBJ2-7; TRBD2 matches at 7 bases. The trim removed 2 bases at V and 5 bases at J, leaving 0 bases unmatched. The CDR3 has 12 amino acids. Per the germline V gene, CDR1 is KGHSH and CDR2 is LQKENI. CDR3 DNA sequence: TGTGCCAGCTCACCAAGCGGGGACGAGCAGTACTTC. Protein product: CASSPSGDEQYF.

This clonotype was seen many times. The chain is built from TRBV28 and TRBJ2-3; TRBD2 is a possible D gene (6 bases). CDR1 MDHEN and CDR2 SYDVKM come from the germline V gene. The CDR3 has 15 residues. Deletions cut 4 bases from V and 2 bases from J, with 13 bases between. Here the CDR3 reads CASSWASEFTDTQYF. CDR3 DNA: TGTGCCAGCAGTTGGGCTAGCGAGTTCACAGATACGCAGTATTTT.

The table lists this clonotype with a few counts. The rearrangement joins TRBV6-2 or TRBV6-3 to TRBJ2-1; the match to TRBD2 covers 10 bases. The J segment lost 8 bases and the V segment lost 10 bases, leaving 14 bases of the junction unmatched. The CDR3 runs 15 residues. Germline assignment: CDR1 MNHEY and CDR2 SVGEGT. The CDR3 DNA reads TGTGCCATCACCCGGGGACTAGCGAATCGCCATGAGCAGTTCTTC. As protein: CAITRGLANRHEQFF.

There are a few counts of this clonotype. V and J are TRBV7-2 and TRBJ1-1, with D possibly TRBD1 on 5 matching bases. Germline V gives CDR1 SGHTA, CDR2 FQGNSA. The CDR3 sequence is 15 residues long. The V gene lost 9 bases and the J gene lost 1 base, with 18 bases spanning the gap. CDR3 sequence (DNA): TGTGCCAGTACCTATCATGGGGCAGGGAACACTGAAGCTTTCTTT. Translating it yields CASTYHGAGNTEAFF.